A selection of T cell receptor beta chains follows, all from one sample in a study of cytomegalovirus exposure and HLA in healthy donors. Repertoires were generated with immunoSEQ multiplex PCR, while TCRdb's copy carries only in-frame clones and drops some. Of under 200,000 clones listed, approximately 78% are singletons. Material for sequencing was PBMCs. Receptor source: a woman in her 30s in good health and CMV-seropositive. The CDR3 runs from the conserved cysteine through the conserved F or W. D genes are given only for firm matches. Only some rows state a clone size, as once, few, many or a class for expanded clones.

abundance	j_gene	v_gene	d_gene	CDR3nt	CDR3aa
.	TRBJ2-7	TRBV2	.	TGTGCCAGCAGTGATCGGTCCCGGGAAAGGAACCAGTTTCACTACGAGCAGTACTTC	CASSDRSRERNQFHYEQYF
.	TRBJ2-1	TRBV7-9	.	TGTGCCAGCAGCCCTCCACAGGGTTGGAATTACAATGAGCAGTTCTTC	CASSPPQGWNYNEQFF
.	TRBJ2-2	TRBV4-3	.	TGCGCCAGCAGCCAAGGAGGGATTGGGGACACCGGGGAGCTGTTTTTT	CASSQGGIGDTGELFF
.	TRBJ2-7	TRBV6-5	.	TGTGCCAGCAGTTACGGGGGCAGTAAGCCTAAGGTGCAGTACTTC	CASSYGGSKPKVQYF
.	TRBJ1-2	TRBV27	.	TGTGCCAGCAGCGGTCAGGGATATGGCTACACCTTC	CASSGQGYGYTF
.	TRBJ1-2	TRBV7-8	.	TGTGCCAGCAGCTTACCAGGGAATCGGCACTATGGCTACACCTTC	CASSLPGNRHYGYTF
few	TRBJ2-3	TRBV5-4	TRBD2	TGTGCCAGCAGCCCGAGCGGGGGGGCTCTCCACACAGATACGCAGTATTTT	CASSPSGGALHTDTQYF
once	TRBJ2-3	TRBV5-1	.	TGCGCCAGCAGCTTGGAGGGAGGCGCAGATACGCAGTATTTT	CASSLEGGADTQYF
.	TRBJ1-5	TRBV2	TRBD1	TGTGCCAGCAGTGAGGAGACAGGGAGCAATCAGCCCCAGCATTTT	CASSEETGSNQPQHF
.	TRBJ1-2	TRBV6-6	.	TGTGCCAGCAGTTACTGGGGCACCACCCAGGATGGCTACACCTTC	CASSYWGTTQDGYTF
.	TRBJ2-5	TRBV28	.	TGTGCCAGCAGTTTTATGGAGGGAGGAGAGACCCAGTACTTC	CASSFMEGGETQYF
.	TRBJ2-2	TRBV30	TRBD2	TGTGCCTGGAGAAATAGACGGGAGGGGGCCGGGGAGCTGTTTTTT	CAWRNRREGAGELFF
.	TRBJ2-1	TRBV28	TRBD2	TGTGCCAGCAGTTCTCGGACTAGCGGGAGCATAAACAATGAGCAGTTCTTC	CASSSRTSGSINNEQFF
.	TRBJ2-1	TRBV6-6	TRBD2	TGTGCCAGCACGGGACTAGCGGGAGAAAATGAGCAGTTCTTC	CASTGLAGENEQFF
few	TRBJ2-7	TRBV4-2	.	TGTGCCAGCAAAGACAGGCTTTCCTACGAGCAGTACTTC	CASKDRLSYEQYF
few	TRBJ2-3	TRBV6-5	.	TGTGCCAGCAGTTACTCGTGGGGGCGGGATACGCAGTATTTT	CASSYSWGRDTQYF
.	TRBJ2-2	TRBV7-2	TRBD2	TGTGCCAGCAGCTTTGAGCGGGAACACACCGGGGAGCTGTTTTTT	CASSFEREHTGELFF
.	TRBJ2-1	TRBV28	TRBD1	TGTGCCAGCACTCGACAGGGGGGCTACAATGAGCAGTTCTTC	CASTRQGGYNEQFF
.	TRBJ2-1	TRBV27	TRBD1	TGTGCCAGCAGTCGATACGGGGGGACAGGGGGCGCGGAGCAGTTCTTC	CASSRYGGTGGAEQFF
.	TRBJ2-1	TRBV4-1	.	TGCGCCAGCAGCCAAGCGGGGAGCTCCTACAATGAGCAGTTCTTC	CASSQAGSSYNEQFF
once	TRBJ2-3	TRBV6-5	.	TGTGCCAGCGTACCGGGGGGCTTTAGCACAGATACGCAGTATTTT	CASVPGGFSTDTQYF
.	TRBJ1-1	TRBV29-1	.	TGCAGCGTTGAAGGGCGGGGGAACACTGAAGCTTTCTTT	CSVEGRGNTEAFF
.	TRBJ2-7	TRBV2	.	TGTGCCAGCAATCCGGGACCCTCGGGGGCCTACGAGCAGTACTTC	CASNPGPSGAYEQYF
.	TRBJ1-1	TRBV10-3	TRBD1	TGTGCCATCAAAGACAGGGAGAACACTGAAGCTTTCTTT	CAIKDRENTEAFF
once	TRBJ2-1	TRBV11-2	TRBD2	TGTGCCAGCAGCCTCCGTAGCGGGAGGTTGTTGGATGAGCAGTTCTTC	CASSLRSGRLLDEQFF
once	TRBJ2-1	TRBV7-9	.	TGTGCCAGCAGTAGCCACAATAATGAGCAGTTCTTC	CASSSHNNEQFF
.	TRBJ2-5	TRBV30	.	TGTGCCTGGAGCCCTACCCGATACCAAGAGACCCAGTACTTC	CAWSPTRYQETQYF
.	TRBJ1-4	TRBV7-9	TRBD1	TGTGCCAGCAGCTTAGAAGGGAGACAGGGAGCGGCCGTAAAACTGTTTTTT	CASSLEGRQGAAVKLFF
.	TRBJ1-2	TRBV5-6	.	TGTGCCAGCAGCTTGGTTCGGGGGGCCTATGGCTACACCTTC	CASSLVRGAYGYTF
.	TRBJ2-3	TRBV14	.	TGTGCCAGCAGCCAAGATTGGCAATTTAGCACAGATACGCAGTATTTT	CASSQDWQFSTDTQYF